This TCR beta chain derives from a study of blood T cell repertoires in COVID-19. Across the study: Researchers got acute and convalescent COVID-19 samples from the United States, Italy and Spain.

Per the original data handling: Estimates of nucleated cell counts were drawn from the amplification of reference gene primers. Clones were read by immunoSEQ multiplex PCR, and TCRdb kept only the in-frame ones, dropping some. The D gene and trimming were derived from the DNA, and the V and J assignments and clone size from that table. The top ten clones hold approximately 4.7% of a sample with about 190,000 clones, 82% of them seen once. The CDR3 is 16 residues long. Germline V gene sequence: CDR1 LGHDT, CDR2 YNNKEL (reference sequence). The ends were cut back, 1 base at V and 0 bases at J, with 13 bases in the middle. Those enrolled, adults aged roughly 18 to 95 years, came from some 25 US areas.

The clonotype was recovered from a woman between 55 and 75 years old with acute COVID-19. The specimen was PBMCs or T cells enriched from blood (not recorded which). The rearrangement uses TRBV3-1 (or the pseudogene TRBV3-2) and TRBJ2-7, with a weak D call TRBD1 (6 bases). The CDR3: CASSQVPRTASYEQYF. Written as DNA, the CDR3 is TGTGCCAGCAGCCAAGTCCCTAGGACAGCCTCCTACGAGCAGTACTTC.